Below, one TCR beta chain is given with its context. The CDR3 runs 14 residues. CDR1 is SGHDN, CDR2 FVKESK, per germline. With V trimmed by 1 base and J by 10 bases, 1 base remained unmatched. Per the study methods: Amplified reference gene primers provided the basis for estimating nucleated cell counts. Some clones are missing from TCRdb's copy, which holds only in-frame ones; the method was immunoSEQ multiplex PCR. The V and J calls and clone size were taken over from that table, and D and trimming were inferred from the DNA. The sample consists of about 280,000 clones, approximately 85% of them appearing once. The data stem from a study of blood T cell repertoires in COVID-19. As for the study in general: Spain, Italy and the United States supplied samples that represented acute and convalescent COVID-19. PBMCs, B-cell-depleted T cells, or T cells were the source of the cDNA or gDNA that made up the material.

What was sequenced was peripheral blood. This chain joins TRBV14 and TRBJ1-6, with 10 bases lining up with TRBD1. This clonotype originated in a man younger than 30 with active or convalescent COVID-19. As DNA, the CDR3 is TGTGCCAGCAGCCAAGCGACAGGGGGCTCACCCCTCCACTTT. The encoded protein is CASSQATGGSPLHF.